The 16 T cell receptor beta chains below all came from one sample that was sequenced in a study of untreated major depressive disorder. TCRdb's copy holds only in-frame clones and misses some; the assay was immunoSEQ multiplex PCR. The sample has 20,000 to 25,000 clones, around 92% seen once. The source material was CD4+ T cells from PBMCs. These receptors were collected from a middle-aged woman in good health.

The V call is TRBV6-6, the J call TRBJ2-5, with 7 bases aligning to TRBD1. V lost 10 bases, J lost 2 bases, and 13 bases stayed unmatched. From germline, CDR1 is MNHNY and CDR2 SVGAGI (reference sequence). CDR3 length: 15 residues. DNA for the CDR3: TGTGCCACCACCAAATCAGGGGGACAACAAGAGACCCAGTACTTC. Its protein product is CATTKSGGQQETQYF.

V and J are TRBV10-3 and TRBJ2-7; tentative D call: TRBD1 (7 bases). Per germline, CDR1 ENHRY and CDR2 SYGVKD. The CDR3 sequence is 15 residues long. The V end was cut by 3 bases, the J end by 3 bases, with 15 bases between. Written as DNA, the CDR3 is TGTGCCATCAGTGAATTATCCAGGGGGGTCTACGAGCAGTACTTC. The encoded protein is CAISELSRGVYEQYF.

The gene calls are TRBV28 and TRBJ1-3, with D uncertain. Trimming removed 5 bases from V and 5 bases from J, with 16 bases in between. Germline V gene sequence: CDR1 MDHEN, CDR2 SYDVKM. The CDR3 consists of 15 residues. CDR3 sequence (DNA): TGTGCCAGCAGTCCGGGAACTCTCCTCCGAAACACCATATATTTT. Translating gives CASSPGTLLRNTIYF.

The rearrangement joins TRBV5-6 to TRBJ1-5; D remains unclear. The CDR3 length is 13 residues. Germline values: CDR1 SGHDT, CDR2 YYEEEE. Trimming shortened V by 2 bases and J by 3 bases, and 6 bases separated the two germline ends. The CDR3 is CASSFSDNQPQHF. CDR3 coding DNA: TGTGCCAGCAGCTTTTCGGACAATCAGCCCCAGCATTTT. Drawing the rest from reference TRBV5-6 and TRBJ1-5, the complete variable domain is DAGVTQSPTHLIKTRGQQVTLRCSPKSGHDTVSWYQQALGQGPQFIFQYYEEEERQRGNFPDRFSGHQFPNYSSELNVNALLLGDSALYLCASSFSDNQPQHFGDGTRLSIL.

The chain recombines TRBV29-1 with TRBJ2-1, with 14 bases aligning to TRBD2. From germline, CDR1 is SQVTM and CDR2 ANQGSEA. CDR3 length: 14 residues. V was pared by 6 bases and J by 9 bases, with 7 bases of the junction left unmatched. The DNA for the CDR3 is TGCAGCGTGCCGGGACTAGCGGGAGCCCTTGAGCAGTTCTTC. It yields the protein CSVPGLAGALEQFF.

This clone was recorded once. The chain is built from TRBV5-1 and TRBJ2-3, with TRBD2 matching over 15 bases. Germline lookup yields CDR1 SGHRS and CDR2 YFSETQ. Unmatched junction bases numbered 3, after V lost 4 bases and J lost 6 bases. This CDR3 comprises 15 residues. DNA of the CDR3: TGCGCCAGCAGCCGGACTAGCGGGAGGGCGGATACGCAGTATTTT. Translating it yields CASSRTSGRADTQYF.

This rearrangement joins TRBV11-2 to TRBJ1-3; D remains ambiguous. The CDR3 is 16 residues long. Germline V gene lookup returns CDR1 SGHAT and CDR2 FQNNGV. Trimming cost V 1 base and J 0 bases, with 10 bases left between them. The CDR3 nucleotides read TGTGCCAGCAGCTTAGTTGAGGGATTCTCTGGAAACACCATATATTTT. This translates into CASSLVEGFSGNTIYF.

The chain links TRBV10-2 to TRBJ2-5; 7 bases align to TRBD2. CDR1 WSHSY and CDR2 SAAADI come from the germline V gene. There are 13 residues in the CDR3. Trimming took 2 bases from V and 11 from J; bases not matched to a gene: 8. The CDR3 spells CASSEAGAGFQYF. The CDR3, as DNA: TGCGCCAGCAGTGAGGCGGGAGCGGGCTTTCAGTACTTC.

The V gene is TRBV4-1, the J gene TRBJ2-2; D is perhaps TRBD2 (6 bases). Trimming took off 0 bases at V and 8 bases at J, with 19 bases between the two ends. This CDR3 contains 17 residues. Germline-derived CDR1 and CDR2 are MGHRA and YSYEKL. CDR3 loop: CASSQDVERRVRGELFF. The CDR3 DNA follows: TGCGCCAGCAGCCAAGATGTGGAGAGGAGGGTGCGGGGGGAGCTGTTTTTT.

V and J are TRBV7-8 and TRBJ2-1; 9 bases line up with TRBD2. CDR3 length: 18 residues. Germline CDR1 and CDR2: SGHVS and FQNEAQ. V shed 5 bases and J 3 bases; nucleotides not matched to a gene: 14. CDR3 sequence (DNA): TGTGCCAGCAGCCCGCAACCCTCCGGAGCGGGGGGCTACAATGAGCAGTTCTTC. Amino acids: CASSPQPSGAGGYNEQFF.

The chain joins TRBV27 to TRBJ2-2, with D uncertain. The CDR3 runs to 14 residues. Germline-derived CDR1 and CDR2 are MNHEY and SMNVEV (reference sequence). V was clipped by 0 bases and J by 0 bases, with 2 bases between them. The CDR3 nucleotides read TGTGCCAGCAGTTTATCGACGAACACCGGGGAGCTGTTTTTT. It codes for CASSLSTNTGELFF.

The genes are TRBV28 and TRBJ1-2; D is perhaps TRBD1 (5 bases). Germline CDR1 is MDHEN and CDR2 is SYDVKM. CDR3 length: 14 residues. V was trimmed by 6 bases and J by 3 bases, leaving 14 bases between them. The CDR3 sequence: CASSLWDAYYGYTF. The DNA for the CDR3 is TGTGCCAGCAGCCTCTGGGACGCATACTATGGCTACACCTTC.

The V gene is TRBV25-1, the J gene TRBJ1-3; 8 nucleotides agree with TRBD1. Looked up from germline, CDR1 is MGHDK and CDR2 is SYGVNS. The CDR3 sequence is 17 residues long. J gave up 3 bases and V 2 bases, and 9 bases lay outside the gene matches. The CDR3 region has the DNA TGTGCCAGCAGTGAAACGTTGCAGGGGGCTAATGGAAACACCATATATTTT. Translating gives CASSETLQGANGNTIYF.

With respect to this clone: An end of the junction does not agree with germline; a read error may underlie this. The rearrangement joins TRBV30 to TRBJ1-3, with a tentative D call TRBD1 (6 bases). Per the germline V gene, CDR1 is GTSNPN and CDR2 is SVGIG (reference sequence). The CDR3 has 13 residues. DNA for the CDR3: TGTGCCTGGAGTGGGGGGCCAGGAAGCACCATATATTTT. Protein sequence: CAWSGGPGSTIYF.

This clone showed up just a few times. The chain recombines TRBV6-5 with TRBJ2-3; the D is unclear. Germline V gene sequence: CDR1 MNHEY, CDR2 SVGAGI. This CDR3 is built from 13 residues. Trimming shortened V by 6 bases and J by 8 bases, and 15 bases separated the two germline ends. CDR3 coding DNA: TGTGCCAGCAGCCTCAACGGCCTGGGTACGCAGTATTTT. It yields the protein CASSLNGLGTQYF.

J is TRBJ1-1 and V is TRBV6-5; maybe TRBD1 (6 bases). V was clipped by 6 bases and J by 1 base, with 15 bases between them. The germline CDR1 and CDR2 sequences are MNHEY and SVGAGI. CDR3 length: 15 residues. Written as DNA, the CDR3 is TGTGCCAGCAGCCGAAGGGGGGTAGAGAACACTGAAGCTTTCTTT. Translating gives CASSRRGVENTEAFF.